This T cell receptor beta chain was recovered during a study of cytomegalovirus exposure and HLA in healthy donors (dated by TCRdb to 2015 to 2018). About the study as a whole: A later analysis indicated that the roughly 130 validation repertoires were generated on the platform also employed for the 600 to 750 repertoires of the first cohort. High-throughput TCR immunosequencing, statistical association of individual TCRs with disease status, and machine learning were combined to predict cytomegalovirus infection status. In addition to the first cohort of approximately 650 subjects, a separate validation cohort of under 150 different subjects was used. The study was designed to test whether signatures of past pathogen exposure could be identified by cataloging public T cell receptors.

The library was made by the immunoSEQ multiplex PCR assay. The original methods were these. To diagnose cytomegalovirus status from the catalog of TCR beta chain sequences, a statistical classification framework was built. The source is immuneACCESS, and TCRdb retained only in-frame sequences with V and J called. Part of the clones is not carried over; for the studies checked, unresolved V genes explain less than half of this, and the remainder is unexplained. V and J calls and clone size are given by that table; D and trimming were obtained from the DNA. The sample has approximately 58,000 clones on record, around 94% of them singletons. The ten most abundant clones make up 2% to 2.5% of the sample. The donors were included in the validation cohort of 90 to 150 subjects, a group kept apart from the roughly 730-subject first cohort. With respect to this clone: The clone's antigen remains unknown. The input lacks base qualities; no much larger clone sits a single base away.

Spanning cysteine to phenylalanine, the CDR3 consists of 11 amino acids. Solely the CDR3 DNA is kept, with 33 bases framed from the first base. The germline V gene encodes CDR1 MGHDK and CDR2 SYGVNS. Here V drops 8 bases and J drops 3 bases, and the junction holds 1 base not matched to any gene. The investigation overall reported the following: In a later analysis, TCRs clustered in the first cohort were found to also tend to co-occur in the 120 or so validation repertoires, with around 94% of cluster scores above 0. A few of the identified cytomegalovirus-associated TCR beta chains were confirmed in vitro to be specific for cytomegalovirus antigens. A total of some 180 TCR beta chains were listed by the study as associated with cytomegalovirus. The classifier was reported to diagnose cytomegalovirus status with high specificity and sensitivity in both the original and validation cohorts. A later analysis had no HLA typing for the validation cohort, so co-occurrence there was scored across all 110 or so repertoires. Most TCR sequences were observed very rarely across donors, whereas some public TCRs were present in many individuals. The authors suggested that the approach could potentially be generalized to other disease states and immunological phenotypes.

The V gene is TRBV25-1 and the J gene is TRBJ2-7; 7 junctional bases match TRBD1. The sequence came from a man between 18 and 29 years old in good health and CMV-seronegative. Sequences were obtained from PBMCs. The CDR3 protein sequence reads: CASRDSYEQYF. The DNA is TGTGCCAGCCGGGACAGCTACGAGCAGTACTTC.